This passage covers 5 T cell receptor beta chains from one sample sequenced in a study of breast tumors, draining lymph nodes, adjacent tissues. Axillary draining lymph nodes of breast cancer patients supplied the node samples. TCRdb analysed the multiplex PCR reads with MiXCR anew, one entry per CDR3 protein. The sample has about 140,000 distinct CDR3 sequences, roughly 33% seen once. Material for sequencing was axillary lymph node tissue. Every receptor here comes from a female donor with breast cancer. Some clones in this sample may be carry-over from other donors' samples.

This clonotype was picked up many times. The chain joins TRBV19 to TRBJ2-1; 7 nucleotides align to TRBD2. CDR3 length: 15 residues. The ends lost 4 bases at V and 10 bases at J; junction bases unmatched: 13. The germline V gene encodes CDR1 LNHDA and CDR2 SQIVND (reference sequence). CDR3 sequence: CASSTPGPGGTEQFF. The CDR3 DNA is TGTGCCAGTAGTACCCCCGGACCGGGAGGCACCGAGCAGTTCTTC.

There are many counts of this clonotype. The chain couples TRBV29-1 to TRBJ2-1; a possible D gene is TRBD2 (6 bases). Germline-derived CDR1 and CDR2 are SQVTM and ANQGSEA. The germline V and J ends were trimmed by 8 bases and 4 bases, with 15 bases remaining between them. CDR3 length: 13 amino acids. Here the CDR3 reads CSLVGGRYNEQFF. CDR3 DNA sequence: TGCAGCCTCGTGGGAGGCAGGTACAATGAGCAGTTCTTC.

This clonotype showed up many times. This chain links TRBV6-1 with TRBJ2-7; maybe TRBD1 (5 bases). This CDR3 has 16 amino acids. V dropped 3 bases and J dropped 2 bases, with 17 bases sitting between them. In germline, CDR1 is MNHNS, CDR2 SASEGT. As DNA, the CDR3 is TGTGCCAGCAGTGATTTAGGAAGGGGTGCAACCTACGAGCAGTACTTC. Its protein product is CASSDLGRGATYEQYF.

This clonotype was counted many times. V is TRBV5-8 and J is TRBJ2-7, with 8 bases identical to TRBD1. V shed 4 bases and J 0 bases; nucleotides not matched to a gene: 6. Germline loops: CDR1 SGHTS, CDR2 YDEGEE. CDR3 length: 15 amino acids. The CDR3 is CASSAGQVVSYEQYF. Here the CDR3 DNA reads TGTGCCAGCAGCGCGGGACAGGTCGTCTCCTACGAGCAGTACTTC.

This clonotype was counted only a few times. The chain is built from TRBV30 and TRBJ1-2, with 7 bases matching TRBD1. The CDR3 is made up of 12 amino acids. Looked up from germline, CDR1 is GTSNPN and CDR2 is SVGIG (reference sequence). J gave up 8 bases and V 5 bases, and 8 bases lay outside the gene matches. The CDR3, as DNA: TGTGCCTGGGCCTTCGCAGGGGGAGGCTACACCTTC. It encodes CAWAFAGGGYTF.